The T cell receptor beta chain described here comes from a study of identical twins (dated by TCRdb to about 2016). Study-wide context: TCR alpha and beta repertoires from monozygotic twins, unrelated adults of various ages and cord blood were deep-sequenced to test whether fetal clonotypes persist. To rule out contamination, replicate twin experiments were performed at different times with different library preparation protocols.

Only healthy Caucasian donors were included. Three pairs of female monozygotic twins, all aged roughly 18 to 29 years, made up the twin cohort. RNA for TCR libraries was isolated from peripheral blood mononuclear cells. Beyond this particular receptor, the publication reports: Zero-insertion analyses could be partly confounded by invariant T cells such as MAIT and iNKT, although diverse VJ usage argued against such confounding for most clonotypes. Out-of-frame TCR alpha sharing in monozygotic twins was systematically underestimated by recombination models, whereas sharing between unrelated individuals was in agreement with the recombination models. Out-of-frame TCR alpha sequences shared between twins showed an excess of low generation-probability sequences compared with coincidental sharing between unrelated individuals. The excess sharing between twins in beta out-of-frame sequences was weaker because fewer shared sequences reduced the signal-to-noise ratio. Abundant cord blood beta clonotypes carried fewer insertions; young adult naive repertoires showed a weaker similar trend, while memory repertoires showed none. Because the same donors could not be followed over many years, conclusions were based on cross-sectional statistical analysis.

Reading from cysteine to valine, the CDR3 counts 14 amino acids. Only CDR3 DNA is held: 42 bases, read in frame from base 1. From a lookup of the germline V gene, CDR1 and CDR2 are SGHTA and FQGNSA. V drops 1 base and J drops 2 bases, leaving 9 bases in between. In the case of this clonotype: The antigen it binds to is not known. No much larger clonotype is one base removed from it; base qualities were not supplied.

The library was made by 5' RACE. The listed sequencing device is Illumina HiSeq 2000. Template switching introduced a universal primer binding site; the final cDNA contained a unique molecular identifier, enabling accurate counting of TCR cDNA molecules. First-strand cDNA for TCR alpha and beta chains was synthesized from specific primers in the conserved constant-segment region. To control for contamination, every cDNA library carried two barcodes: a SMART-Mk sample barcode plus Illumina barcodes. TruSeq adapter sequences, together with Illumina sample barcodes, were added in two successive PCR steps. TCR alpha and beta cDNA libraries were sequenced on the Illumina HiSeq platform with custom primers. The authors processed their data as follows. MiGEC processed the raw reads to extract unique molecular identifiers, while MiXCR was used to determine the CDR3 positions. Recombination models were inferred per individual with the repgenHMM and IGoR tools using an EM algorithm. The analysis of shared clonotypes was done with the tcR package in R, with sharing normalized by the product of cloneset sizes. To study raw recombination without the effects of thymic and clonal selection, out-of-frame nonproductive sequences were analyzed. TCRdb took the public reads, trimmed them with fastp at Q25, ran MiXCR for clone calling and kept in-frame beta chains. Each CDR3 protein gets just one entry, which takes the most common genes and DNA from the rows behind it. TCRdb, not the authors, supplied the V and J calls. Here the sample has around 650,000 distinct CDR3 sequences; 7.1% occur a single time. 1.6% of the sample is held by the ten biggest clonotypes.

These same data were also listed under a study on yellow fever vaccine responses in identical twins. The other study reports the following: According to the authors, the vaccine-induced T cell response in identical twins seemed to be partly convergent and partly specific to each individual. In identical twins, the study followed T cell clones that responded to the vaccine with precision.

The sample consisted of PBMCs. This TCR was sampled from a young woman in good health. The chain links TRBV7-2 with TRBJ2-7; the D gene identity is not certain. The bases are TGTGCCAGCAGCTTAGGCCCAAACGCCTACGAGCAGTACGTC. Its protein is CASSLGPNAYEQYV.